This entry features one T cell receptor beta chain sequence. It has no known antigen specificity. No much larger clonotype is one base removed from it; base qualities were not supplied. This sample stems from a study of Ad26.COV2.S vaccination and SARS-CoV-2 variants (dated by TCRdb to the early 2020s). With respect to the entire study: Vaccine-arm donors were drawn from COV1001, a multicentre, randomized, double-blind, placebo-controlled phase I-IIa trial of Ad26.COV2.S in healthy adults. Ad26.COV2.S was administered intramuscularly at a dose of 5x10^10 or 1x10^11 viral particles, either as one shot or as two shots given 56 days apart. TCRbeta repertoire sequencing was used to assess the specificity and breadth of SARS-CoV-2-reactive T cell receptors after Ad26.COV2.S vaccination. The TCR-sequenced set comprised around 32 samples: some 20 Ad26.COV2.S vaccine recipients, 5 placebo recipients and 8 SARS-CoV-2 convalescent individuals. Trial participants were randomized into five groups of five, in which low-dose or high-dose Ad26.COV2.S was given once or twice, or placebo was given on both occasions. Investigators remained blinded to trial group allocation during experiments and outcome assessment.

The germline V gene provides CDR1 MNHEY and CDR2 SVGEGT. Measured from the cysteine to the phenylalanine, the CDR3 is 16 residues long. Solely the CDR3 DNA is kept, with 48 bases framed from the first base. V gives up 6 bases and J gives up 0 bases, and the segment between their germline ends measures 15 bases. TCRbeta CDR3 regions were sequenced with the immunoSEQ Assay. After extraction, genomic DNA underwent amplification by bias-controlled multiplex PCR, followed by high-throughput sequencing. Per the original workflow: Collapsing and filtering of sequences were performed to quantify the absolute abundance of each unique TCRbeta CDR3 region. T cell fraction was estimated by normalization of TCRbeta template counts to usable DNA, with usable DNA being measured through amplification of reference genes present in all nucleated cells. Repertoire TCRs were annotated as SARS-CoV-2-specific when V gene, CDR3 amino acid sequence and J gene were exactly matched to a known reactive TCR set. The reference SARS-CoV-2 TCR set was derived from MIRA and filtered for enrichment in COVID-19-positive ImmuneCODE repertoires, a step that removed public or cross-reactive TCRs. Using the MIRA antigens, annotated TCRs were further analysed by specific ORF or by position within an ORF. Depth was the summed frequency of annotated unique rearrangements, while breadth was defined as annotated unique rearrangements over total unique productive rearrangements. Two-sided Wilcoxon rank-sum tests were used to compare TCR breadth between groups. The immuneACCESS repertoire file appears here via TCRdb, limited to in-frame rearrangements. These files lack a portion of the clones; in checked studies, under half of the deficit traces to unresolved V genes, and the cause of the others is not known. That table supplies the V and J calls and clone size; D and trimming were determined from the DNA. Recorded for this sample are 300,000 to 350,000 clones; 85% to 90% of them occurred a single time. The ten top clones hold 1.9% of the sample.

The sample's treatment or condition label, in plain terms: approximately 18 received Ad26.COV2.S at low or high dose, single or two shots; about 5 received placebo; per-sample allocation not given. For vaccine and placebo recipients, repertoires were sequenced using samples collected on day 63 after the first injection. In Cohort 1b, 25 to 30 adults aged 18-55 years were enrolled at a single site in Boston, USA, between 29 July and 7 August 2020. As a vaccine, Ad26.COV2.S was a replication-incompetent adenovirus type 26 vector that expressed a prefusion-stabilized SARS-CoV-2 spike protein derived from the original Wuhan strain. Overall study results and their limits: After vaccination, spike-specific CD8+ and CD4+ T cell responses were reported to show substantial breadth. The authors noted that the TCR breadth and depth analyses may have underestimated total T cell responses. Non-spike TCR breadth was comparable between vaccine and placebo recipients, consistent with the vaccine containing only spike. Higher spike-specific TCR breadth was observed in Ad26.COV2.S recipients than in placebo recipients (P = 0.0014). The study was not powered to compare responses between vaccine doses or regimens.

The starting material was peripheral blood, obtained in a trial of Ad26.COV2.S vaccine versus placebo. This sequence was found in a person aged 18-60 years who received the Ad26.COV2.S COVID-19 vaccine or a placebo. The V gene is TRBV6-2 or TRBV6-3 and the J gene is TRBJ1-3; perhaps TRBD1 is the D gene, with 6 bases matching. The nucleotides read TGTGCCAGCAGCCGCGGACAGACCATCTCTGGAAACACCATATATTTT. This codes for CASSRGQTISGNTIYF.